Listed below are T cell receptor beta chains from one sample, sequenced in a study of Ad26.COV2.S vaccination and SARS-CoV-2 variants. Libraries were prepared by immunoSEQ multiplex PCR; TCRdb keeps only in-frame clonotypes and omits some of them. The table has more than 300,000 clones, about 86% seen once. The specimen was peripheral blood, collected in a trial of Ad26.COV2.S vaccine versus placebo. The receptors derive from a person aged 18-60 years who received the Ad26.COV2.S COVID-19 vaccine or a placebo. CDR3s include the opening cysteine and the closing phenylalanine or tryptophan. A D gene is named only where the DNA matches it firmly. Some rows have no size entry. The others give once, few or many, or a class for an expanded clone.

-	TRBV14	-	TRBJ1-1	CASSQRRDANTEAFF	TGTGCCAGCAGCCAACGACGGGATGCGAACACTGAAGCTTTCTTT
TRBD1	TRBV18	few	TRBJ2-2	CASSLTGTGYSGELFF	TGTGCCAGCTCACTAACCGGGACAGGGTATTCCGGGGAGCTGTTTTTT
-	TRBV11-2	-	TRBJ1-2	CASSSNTWDYGYTF	TGTGCCAGCAGCTCAAACACATGGGACTATGGCTACACCTTC
-	TRBV18	-	TRBJ1-1	CASSRDSQAEAFF	TGTGCCAGCTCACGAGACAGTCAGGCCGAAGCTTTCTTT
TRBD2	TRBV7-2	few	TRBJ2-1	CASSPTGLAESSYNEQFF	TGTGCCAGCAGCCCCACGGGACTAGCGGAAAGCTCCTACAATGAGCAGTTCTTC
-	TRBV6-2/TRBV6-3	-	TRBJ2-1	CASSYSLNEQFF	TGTGCCAGCAGTTACTCCCTCAATGAGCAGTTCTTC
-	TRBV10-3	-	TRBJ1-2	CAISEPRSYGYTF	TGTGCCATCAGTGAACCACGGTCATATGGCTACACCTTC
TRBD2	TRBV6-2/TRBV6-3	-	TRBJ2-7	CASSSPTSGATYEQYF	TGTGCCAGCAGTTCCCCGACTAGCGGGGCTACCTACGAGCAGTACTTC
-	TRBV7-2	-	TRBJ2-1	CASSFVGSSYNEQFF	TGTGCCAGCAGCTTCGTAGGGAGCTCCTACAATGAGCAGTTCTTC
-	TRBV7-8	-	TRBJ2-5	CASSFLRGDLLGQETQYF	TGTGCCAGCAGCTTCCTAAGGGGAGATCTTTTAGGCCAAGAGACCCAGTACTTC
TRBD1	TRBV5-1	-	TRBJ1-3	CASSSRQGISGNTIYF	TGCGCCAGCAGCTCGCGACAGGGGATTTCTGGAAACACCATATATTTT
-	TRBV11-2	once	TRBJ2-1	CASSLRNEQFF	TGTGCCAGCAGCTTAAGGAATGAGCAGTTCTTC
-	TRBV18	once	TRBJ2-7	CASSPDSYEQYF	TGTGCCAGCTCACCGGACTCCTACGAGCAGTACTTC
-	TRBV28	-	TRBJ1-5	CASSSFRAGQPQHF	TGTGCCAGCAGTTCCTTCAGGGCTGGCCAGCCCCAGCATTTT
TRBD1	TRBV28	-	TRBJ1-6	CASTSGQGADHLHF	TGTGCCAGCACCTCGGGACAGGGGGCCGATCACCTCCACTTT
TRBD1	TRBV20-1	-	TRBJ1-3	CSASRTGIDSGNTIYF	TGCAGTGCTAGTAGGACAGGGATAGACTCTGGAAACACCATATATTTT
TRBD2	TRBV13	-	TRBJ2-1	CASSLVGLANEQFF	TGTGCCAGCAGCTTAGTGGGACTAGCCAATGAGCAGTTCTTC
-	TRBV20-1	few	TRBJ1-3	CSANEGSLSGNTIYF	TGCAGTGCTAATGAGGGGTCCCTCTCTGGAAACACCATATATTTT
TRBD1	TRBV28	-	TRBJ1-3	CASKADRVGNTIYF	TGTGCCAGCAAAGCCGACAGGGTTGGAAACACCATATATTTT
-	TRBV9	-	TRBJ2-3	CASSVMTDTQYF	TGTGCCAGCAGCGTTATGACCGATACGCAGTATTTT
-	TRBV5-6	-	TRBJ1-5	CASRRQGNSNQPQHF	TGTGCCAGCAGACGTCAGGGGAATAGCAATCAGCCCCAGCATTTT
-	TRBV24-1	-	TRBJ2-7	CATSSRGYEQYF	TGTGCCACCTCCTCCAGGGGCTACGAGCAGTACTTC
-	TRBV27	-	TRBJ1-5	CASSLIWGLNQPQHF	TGTGCCAGCAGTCTGATTTGGGGTCTAAATCAGCCCCAGCATTTT
-	TRBV5-6	few	TRBJ2-1	CASSPLGNNNEQFF	TGTGCCAGCAGTCCCCTTGGAAATAACAATGAGCAGTTCTTC
-	TRBV10-3	-	TRBJ2-4	CAISQGLGAEGGNIQYF	TGTGCCATCAGTCAGGGACTGGGCGCAGAGGGGGGCAACATTCAGTACTTC
-	TRBV7-2	-	TRBJ2-6	CASSSYLTGANVLTF	TGTGCCAGCAGCTCGTACTTGACTGGGGCCAACGTCCTGACTTTC
-	TRBV14	-	TRBJ2-5	CASSQLGLYQETQYF	TGTGCCAGCAGCCAACTTGGGCTATACCAAGAGACCCAGTACTTC
TRBD1	TRBV7-9	-	TRBJ1-2	CASSLDNRGDYGYTF	TGTGCCAGCAGCCTTGACAACAGGGGGGACTATGGCTACACCTTC
-	TRBV6-6	few	TRBJ2-3	CASQRGAGSDTQYF	TGTGCCAGCCAGAGAGGGGCGGGGTCCGATACGCAGTATTTT
-	TRBV24-1	-	TRBJ2-3	CATSDSGPGTDTQYF	TGTGCCACCAGTGACTCCGGGCCCGGAACAGATACGCAGTATTTT
-	TRBV10-3	-	TRBJ1-2	CAISESGEWIYGYTF	TGTGCCATCAGTGAGTCCGGGGAATGGATCTATGGCTACACCTTC
-	TRBV19	-	TRBJ1-2	CASSFRQSPTF	TGTGCCAGTAGTTTTCGACAGAGCCCCACCTTC
-	TRBV5-5	-	TRBJ1-1	CASSLEPLTEAFF	TGTGCCAGCAGCTTGGAACCGCTCACTGAAGCTTTCTTT
-	TRBV25-1	-	TRBJ2-1	CASSDSGTYNEQFF	TGTGCCAGCAGTGATAGCGGAACCTACAATGAGCAGTTCTTC
-	TRBV14	-	TRBJ2-1	CASSSKESGFRGNEQFF	TGTGCCAGCAGCTCTAAAGAATCCGGATTTAGAGGCAATGAGCAGTTCTTC
-	TRBV3-1/TRBV3-2	-	TRBJ2-7	CASSQVSYEQYF	TGTGCCAGCAGCCAAGTGTCGTACGAGCAGTACTTC
TRBD1	TRBV4-1	few	TRBJ1-1	CASSQGQWDSPEAFF	TGCGCCAGCAGCCAAGGTCAATGGGACAGCCCTGAAGCTTTCTTT